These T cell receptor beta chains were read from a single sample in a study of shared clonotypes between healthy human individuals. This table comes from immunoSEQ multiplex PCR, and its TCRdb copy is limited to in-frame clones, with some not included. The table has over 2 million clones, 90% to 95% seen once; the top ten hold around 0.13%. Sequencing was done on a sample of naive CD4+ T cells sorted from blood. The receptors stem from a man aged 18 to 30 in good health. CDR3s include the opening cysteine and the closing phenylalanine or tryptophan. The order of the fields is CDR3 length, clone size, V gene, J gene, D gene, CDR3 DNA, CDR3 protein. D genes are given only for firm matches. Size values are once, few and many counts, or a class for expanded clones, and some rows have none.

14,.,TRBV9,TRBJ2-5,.,TGTGCCAGCAGCGTAGCTACCGGAGAAGAGACCCAGTACTTC,CASSVATGEETQYF
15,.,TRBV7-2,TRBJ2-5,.,TGTGCCAGCAGCTCTCGACTATCGGGTGGGGAGACCCAGTACTTC,CASSSRLSGGETQYF
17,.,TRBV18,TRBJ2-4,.,TGTGCCAGCTCACAAATTCAGACAGGGAGGGTCAAAAACATTCAGTACTTC,CASSQIQTGRVKNIQYF
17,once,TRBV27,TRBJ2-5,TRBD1,TGTGCCAGCAGTACACGGCGGACAGGGGGCCGTCAAGAGACCCAGTACTTC,CASSTRRTGGRQETQYF
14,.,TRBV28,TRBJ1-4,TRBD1,TGTGCCAGCAGTAGGGGACAGGTGCGGGAAAAACTGTTTTTT,CASSRGQVREKLFF
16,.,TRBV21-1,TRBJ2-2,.,TGTGCCAGCAGCAGAGTCGGGACTCTGAACACCGGGGAGCTGTTTTTT,CASSRVGTLNTGELFF
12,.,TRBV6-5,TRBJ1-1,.,TGTGCCAGCAGTTACAAGGGTACTGAAGCTTTCTTT,CASSYKGTEAFF
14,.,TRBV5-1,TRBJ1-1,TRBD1,TGCGCCAGCAATCGACAGGGTGGCTTCGCTGAAGCTTTCTTT,CASNRQGGFAEAFF
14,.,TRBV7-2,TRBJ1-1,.,TGTGCCAGCAGCTTAGGGTCTAAGAACACTGAAGCTTTCTTT,CASSLGSKNTEAFF
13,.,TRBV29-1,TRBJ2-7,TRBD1,TGCAGCGTTGAGCGGGACAGGGGTTACGAGCAGTACTTC,CSVERDRGYEQYF
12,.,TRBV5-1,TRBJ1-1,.,TGCGCCAGCAGCCCCCCGGGTACTGAAGCTTTCTTT,CASSPPGTEAFF
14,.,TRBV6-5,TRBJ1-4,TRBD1,TGTGCCAGCAGTCCGACAGGGAGTAATGAAAAACTGTTTTTT,CASSPTGSNEKLFF
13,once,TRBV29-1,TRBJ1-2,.,TGCAGCGGTGGGCGCGGGGCGGGCTATGGCTACACCTTC,CSGGRGAGYGYTF
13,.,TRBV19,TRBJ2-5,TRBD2,TGTGCCAGTAGACAGCCAGCGGGGGAGACCCAGTACTTC,CASRQPAGETQYF
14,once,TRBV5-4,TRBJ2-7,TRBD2,TGTGCCAGCAGCTTTGGAGCGGGAGGTTACGAGCAGTACTTC,CASSFGAGGYEQYF
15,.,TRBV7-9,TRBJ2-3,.,TGTGCCAGCAGCTTTCGAAGGGTCGGGACAGATACGCAGTATTTT,CASSFRRVGTDTQYF
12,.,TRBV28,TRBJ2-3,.,TGTGCCAGCAGTTCTCTCACAGATACGCAGTATTTT,CASSSLTDTQYF
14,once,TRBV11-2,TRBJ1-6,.,TGTGCCAGCAGCTTAGTCCAGGATTATTCACCCCTCCACTTT,CASSLVQDYSPLHF
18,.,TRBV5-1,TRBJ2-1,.,TGCGCCAGCAGCTTGGATGGCTATCCAGGCAGCTCCTACAATGAGCAGTTCTTC,CASSLDGYPGSSYNEQFF
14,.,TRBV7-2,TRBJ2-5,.,TGTGCCAGCAGCGAAGGGTTGGGGTTTGAGACCCAGTACTTC,CASSEGLGFETQYF
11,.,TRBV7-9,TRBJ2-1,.,TGTGCCAGCAGCCCGCGCGCCGAGCAGTTCTTC,CASSPRAEQFF
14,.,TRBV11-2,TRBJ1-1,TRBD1,TGTGCCAGCAGTGGACAGGGAACGAACACTGAAGCTTTCTTT,CASSGQGTNTEAFF
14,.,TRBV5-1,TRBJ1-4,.,TGCGCCAGCAGCCAGCAAACCCCGAATGAAAAACTGTTTTTT,CASSQQTPNEKLFF
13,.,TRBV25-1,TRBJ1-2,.,TGTGCCAGCAGTGGGCAGTTTAACTATGGCTACACCTTC,CASSGQFNYGYTF
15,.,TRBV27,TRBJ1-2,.,TGTGCCAGCAGTTTTTGGCCCTCAGGGTTGGACGGCTACACCTTC,CASSFWPSGLDGYTF
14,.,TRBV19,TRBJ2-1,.,TGTGCCAGTAACGACCGGGACGATAACAATGAGCAGTTCTTC,CASNDRDDNNEQFF
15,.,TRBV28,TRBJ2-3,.,TGTGCCAGCAGTCAACCCTTTGTGGGCACAGATACGCAGTATTTT,CASSQPFVGTDTQYF
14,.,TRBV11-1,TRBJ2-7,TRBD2,TGTGCCAGCAGCATGGGACTAGCGGGGGGGAAGCAGTACTTC,CASSMGLAGGKQYF
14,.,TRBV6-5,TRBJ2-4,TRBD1,TGTGCCAGCAGTTTGACAGGGGGGTATAACATTCAGTACTTC,CASSLTGGYNIQYF
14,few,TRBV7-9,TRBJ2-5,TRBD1,TGTGCCAGCAGCTTTGGGGACAGGGACGAGATCCAGTACTTC,CASSFGDRDEIQYF
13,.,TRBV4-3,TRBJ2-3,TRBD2,TGCGCCAGCAGCCCTAGCGGATCAGATACGCAGTATTTT,CASSPSGSDTQYF